Following are 23 T cell receptor beta chains from one sample sequenced in a study of T cell repertoires in aging, cancer and after chemotherapy (dated by TCRdb to between 2018 and 2020). Sequencing took place on an Illumina MiSeq. Rearranged TRB sequences spanning V, D and J segments were amplified in a multiplex touch-down PCR with a mixed TRB-A/B primer pool. TCRdb reprocessing: public reads trimmed at Q25 with fastp, clones called with MiXCR, in-frame beta chains kept. Each record represents a unique CDR3 protein, reported with the most common genes and DNA among its rows. For this sample there are approximately 1,000 distinct CDR3 sequences; about 60% appear just once. 28% of the sample comes from the top ten. TCR beta rearrangements were amplified from genomic DNA extracted from peripheral blood rather than from sorted cells or RNA. The sequencing sample was made of blood. Receptors were obtained from a human donor with a solid tumor.

The chain carries TRBV5-1 and TRBJ2-5; a weak D match, TRBD1 (6 bases). The CDR3 covers 15 residues. CDR1 SGHRS and CDR2 YFSETQ come from the germline V gene. Trimming shortened V by 4 bases and J by 3 bases, and 16 bases separated the two germline ends. CDR3 in amino acids: CASSPFPGAEETQYF. The CDR3 nucleotides read TGCGCCAGCAGCCCCTTTCCAGGGGCTGAAGAGACCCAGTACTTC.

J is TRBJ2-1 and V is TRBV6-6, with 13 bases fitting TRBD2. V trimming: 5 bases; J trimming: 11 bases; junction bases outside the gene matches: 3. The germline CDR1 and CDR2 sequences are MNHNY and SVGAGI (reference sequence). The CDR3 runs 13 residues. CDR3 amino acids: CASSRTSGGQQFF. The DNA for the CDR3 is TGTGCCAGCAGTCGGACTAGCGGGGGACAGCAGTTCTTC.

The count of this clonotype is one. This chain's CDR3 is CASSQDRENTEAFF. CDR3 nucleotide sequence: TGTGCCAGCAGCCAGGACAGGGAGAACACTGAAGCTTTCTTT. The chain joins TRBV6-5 to TRBJ1-1, with 8 bases identical to TRBD1. V lost 6 bases, J lost 1 base, and 4 bases stayed unmatched. Germline CDR1 MNHEY, CDR2 SVGAGI. The CDR3 has 14 amino acids.

This chain uses TRBV12-3 or TRBV12-4 with TRBJ1-5; the D gene is possibly TRBD1 (5 bases). V lost 6 bases, J lost 5 bases, and 17 bases lay in between. The CDR3 has 15 residues. CDR3 amino acids: CASSSRDGIDQPQHF. The CDR3 nucleotides are TGTGCCAGCAGCTCCCGGGACGGGATCGATCAGCCCCAGCATTTT.

The gene calls are TRBV7-6 and TRBJ2-5; D gene ambiguous. The CDR3 is made up of 12 amino acids. Germline V CDR1 and CDR2: SGHVS, FNYEAQ. The V end lost 8 bases, the J end lost 7 bases, and 14 bases lay between the germline ends. CDR3 loop: CASGPTDGTQYF. As DNA, the CDR3 is TGTGCCAGCGGCCCCACCGACGGGACCCAGTACTTC.

The chain employs TRBV7-2 and TRBJ2-4; 8 positions match TRBD1. Trimming cost V 5 bases and J 0 bases; bases outside gene matches: 15. The CDR3 totals 19 residues. The germline CDR1 and CDR2 sequences are SGHTA and FQGNSA. The DNA for the CDR3 is TGTGCCAGCAGCCACCGATCGGGGACAGGCGCCCTAGCCAAAAACATTCAGTACTTC. Its translation is CASSHRSGTGALAKNIQYF.

This clonotype showed up just a few times. CDR3 residues: CSAPRQGASYEQYF. CDR3 in DNA: TGCAGTGCACCTAGACAGGGCGCCTCCTACGAGCAGTACTTC. The J gene is TRBJ2-7, the V gene TRBV20-1, with 7 bases lining up with TRBD1. Germline CDR1 and CDR2: DFQATT and SNEGSKA (reference sequence). After removal of 6 bases from V and 0 bases from J, the junction contained 8 bases not matched to a gene. This CDR3 is 14 amino acids long.

The V call is TRBV7-6, the J call TRBJ2-3; no clear D gene. Germline V lookup: CDR1 SGHVS, CDR2 FNYEAQ. V dropped 1 base and J dropped 0 bases, with 8 bases sitting between them. This CDR3 has 15 amino acids. CDR3 sequence reads: CASSLDGASTDTQYF. Written as DNA, the CDR3 is TGTGCCAGCAGCTTAGACGGTGCTAGCACAGATACGCAGTATTTT.

The chain recombines TRBV10-1 with TRBJ2-3, with D perhaps matching TRBD1 (5 bases). CDR1 is WNHNN and CDR2 is SYGVQD in the germline V gene (reference sequence). The V gene lost 3 bases and the J gene lost 7 bases, with 14 bases spanning the gap. This CDR3 is 14 amino acids long. Here the CDR3 reads CASSDQVGLNTQYF. CDR3 coding DNA: TGCGCCAGCAGTGACCAAGTGGGGCTGAATACGCAGTATTTT.

The rearrangement links TRBV30 to TRBJ1-6; 7 bases are a match to TRBD1. Germline CDR1 reads GTSNPN; CDR2 reads SVGIG (reference sequence). This CDR3 has 14 residues. J gave up 8 bases and V 0 bases, and 4 bases lay outside the gene matches. For the CDR3, the DNA is TGTGCCTGGAGTGTCGAGACAGGGTATTCACCCCTCCACTTT. Amino acids: CAWSVETGYSPLHF.

V usage is TRBV6-1 and J usage is TRBJ2-7, with 11 positions matching TRBD2. Germline loops: CDR1 MNHNS, CDR2 SASEGT. The CDR3 contains 14 residues. V trimming: 6 bases; J trimming: 4 bases; junction bases outside the gene matches: 5. CDR3: CASRSTSGGYEQYF. The CDR3 DNA is TGTGCCAGCAGGAGCACTAGCGGGGGTTACGAGCAGTACTTC.

The rearrangement joins TRBV19 to TRBJ2-1, with D hard to call. Germline CDR1 LNHDA, CDR2 SQIVND (reference sequence). The CDR3 is 13 residues long. Trimming removed 6 bases from V and 8 bases from J, with 14 bases in between. The CDR3 sequence: CASSIPETDEQFF. The CDR3 DNA is TGTGCCAGTAGCATCCCAGAAACCGATGAGCAGTTCTTC.

The V and J genes are TRBV4-1 and TRBJ2-3; D is perhaps TRBD2 (5 bases). CDR1 and CDR2 (germline): MGHRA, YSYEKL. The length of the CDR3 is 16 residues. Trimming left V 4 bases short and J 2 bases short, with 16 bases between. The CDR3 reads CASSPLAGVDTDTQYF. The DNA of the CDR3 is TGCGCCAGCAGCCCTTTGGCCGGGGTGGACACAGATACGCAGTATTTT.

This clonotype rates as hyperexpanded. This sequence joins TRBV7-3 and TRBJ2-1; perhaps TRBD1 as D (5 bases). CDR1 SGHTA and CDR2 FQGTGA come from the germline V gene. The CDR3 is 14 amino acids. V lost 5 bases and J lost 5, with 13 bases in between. CDR3 nucleotide sequence: TGTGCCAGCAGCCTACATCAGGGCAACAATGAGCAGTTCTTC. Amino acids: CASSLHQGNNEQFF. Together with reference TRBV7-3 and TRBJ2-1, the CDR3 gives the full variable domain: GAGVSQTPSNKVTEKGKYVELRCDPISGHTALYWYRQSLGQGPEFLIYFQGTGAADDSGLPNDRFFAVRPEGSVSTLKIQRTERGDSAVYLCASSLHQGNNEQFFGPGTRLTVL.

The chain carries TRBV7-6 and TRBJ2-1; tentative D call: TRBD1 (5 bases). CDR3 length equals 13 residues. The ends were cut back, 1 base at V and 5 bases at J, with 6 bases in the middle. Germline V gene data show CDR1 as SGHVS and CDR2 as FNYEAQ. CDR3: CASSLVRDNEQFF. The CDR3 nucleotides are TGTGCCAGCAGCTTAGTCAGGGACAATGAGCAGTTCTTC.

This clonotype showed up just a few times. V usage is TRBV6-5 and J usage is TRBJ2-5; 8 bases agree with TRBD1. Germline assignment: CDR1 MNHEY and CDR2 SVGAGI. The CDR3 is 14 amino acids. V was pared by 2 bases and J by 5 bases, with 4 bases of the junction left unmatched. The CDR3 region is CASSYRTGRETQYF. The CDR3 region has the DNA TGTGCCAGCAGTTACCGGACAGGGAGGGAGACCCAGTACTTC.

This chain links TRBV12-5 with TRBJ2-4; 8 nucleotides align to TRBD1. Germline V gene data show CDR1 as LGHNT and CDR2 as FRNRAP. The CDR3 length is 15 residues. V gave up 7 bases and J gave up 2 bases; unmatched junction bases: 7. The CDR3 loop is CASAPGQDTKNIQYF. In DNA form, the CDR3 reads TGTGCTAGTGCTCCGGGACAGGACACCAAAAACATTCAGTACTTC.

There are a few counts of this clonotype. This rearrangement joins TRBV4-3 to TRBJ1-2; 8 bases align to TRBD1. V lost 5 bases to trimming and J lost 7 bases; unmatched junction nucleotides: 9. The CDR3 extends over 14 amino acids. The V gene's germline CDR1 is LGHNA and CDR2 YSLEER. The CDR3 reads CASSKMTGAGGYTF. CDR3 in DNA: TGCGCCAGCAGCAAAATGACAGGGGCGGGTGGCTACACCTTC.

The chain joins TRBV6-5 to TRBJ2-7, with 7 bases identical to TRBD2. Germline V gene data show CDR1 as MNHEY and CDR2 as SVGAGI. CDR3 length equals 15 residues. The junction had 9 bases not matched to a gene; V was cut back by 7 bases and J by 0 bases. This CDR3 reads CASTFLGGGSYEQYF. The CDR3 region has the DNA TGTGCCAGCACCTTCCTGGGGGGGGGCTCCTACGAGCAGTACTTC.

Points on this clonotype: A junction boundary mismatches the germline segment, possibly from a read error. This chain links TRBV6-1 with TRBJ2-1; D remains ambiguous. Per the germline V gene, CDR1 is MNHNS and CDR2 is SASEGT. The CDR3 is made up of 15 amino acids. The chain's CDR3 is CASVMWPGDYNKQFF. CDR3 coding DNA: TGTGCCAGCGTGATGTGGCCGGGTGATTACAATAAGCAGTTCTTC.

This chain joins TRBV7-9 and TRBJ2-3; D may be TRBD2 (6 bases). Between the trimmed V and J ends, which lost 2 bases and 1 base, there was a span of 10 bases. This CDR3 spans 15 amino acids. Germline-derived CDR1 and CDR2 are SEHNR and FQNEAQ (reference sequence). CDR3 nucleotide sequence: TGTGCCAGCAGCTTACGCGGGGACCGCACAGATACGCAGTATTTT. Protein product: CASSLRGDRTDTQYF.

The rearrangement uses TRBV30 and TRBJ2-7, with D perhaps being TRBD1 or TRBD2 (5 bases each). Germline CDR1 reads GTSNPN; CDR2 reads SVGIG (reference sequence). V was cut by 6 bases and J by 3 bases, with 18 bases left in between. The CDR3 has 14 residues. The DNA for the CDR3 is TGTGCCTGCGGGACGGACGGGGCCAGCTACGAGCAGTACTTC. Protein product: CACGTDGASYEQYF.

CDR3 bases: TGTGCCACTTCACGACAGGGTCGAAATGAGCAGTTCTTC. This gives the protein CATSRQGRNEQFF. The J gene is TRBJ2-1, the V gene TRBV24-1; 7 nucleotides agree with TRBD1. The junction had 9 bases not matched to a gene; V was cut back by 10 bases and J by 7 bases. Looked up from germline, CDR1 is KGHDR and CDR2 is SFDVKD. The CDR3 totals 13 residues.